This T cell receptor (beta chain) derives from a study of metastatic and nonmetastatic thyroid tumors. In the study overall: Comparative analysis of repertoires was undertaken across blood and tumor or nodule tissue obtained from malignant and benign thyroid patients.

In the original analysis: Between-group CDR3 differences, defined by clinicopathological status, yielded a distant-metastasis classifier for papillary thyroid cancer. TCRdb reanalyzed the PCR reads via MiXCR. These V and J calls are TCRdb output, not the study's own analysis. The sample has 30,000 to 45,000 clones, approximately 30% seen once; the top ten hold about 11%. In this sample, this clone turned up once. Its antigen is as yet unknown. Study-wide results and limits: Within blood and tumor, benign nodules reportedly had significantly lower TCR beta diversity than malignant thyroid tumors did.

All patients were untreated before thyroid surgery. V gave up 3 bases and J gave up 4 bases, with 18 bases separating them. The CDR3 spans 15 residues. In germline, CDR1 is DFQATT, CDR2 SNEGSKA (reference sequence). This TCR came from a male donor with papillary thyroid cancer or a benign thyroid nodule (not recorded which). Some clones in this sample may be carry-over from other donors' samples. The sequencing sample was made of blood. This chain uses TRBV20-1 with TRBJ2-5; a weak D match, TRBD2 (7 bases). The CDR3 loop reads CSARGGQTGRETQYF. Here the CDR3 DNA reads TGCAGTGCTAGGGGGGGGCAGACGGGAAGAGAGACCCAGTACTTC.